Below, 32 T cell receptor beta chains from the same sample are listed, as sequenced in a study of T-cell reconstitution after alpha-beta-depleted transplantation in children. Unique molecular identifiers were built into the TCRbeta library. TCRdb re-called the PCR reads through MiXCR, storing one row per CDR3 protein. Of about 310,000 distinct CDR3 sequences listed, 20% to 30% are singletons. The starting material was PBMCs, mostly from graft donor cells, obtained 180 days after TCRalphabeta/CD19-depleted stem cell transplant. These receptors were taken from a male patient younger than 18 who had a stem cell transplant for acute lymphoblastic leukemia, so the T cells may come from the graft donor.

This clonotype was counted only a few times. J is TRBJ2-4 and V is TRBV18; D is undetermined. Trimming cost V 0 bases and J 7 bases, with 16 bases left between them. The germline gives CDR1 KGHSH, CDR2 LQKENI. This CDR3 region has 16 residues. The CDR3 region has the DNA TGTGCCAGCTCACCACCGAAGCAAATCCTGGGGAACATTCAGTACTTC. Protein product: CASSPPKQILGNIQYF.

There are a few counts of this clonotype. The chain has TRBV5-1 and TRBJ2-5; D is tentatively TRBD1 or TRBD2 (5 bases each). From germline, CDR1 is SGHRS and CDR2 YFSETQ. The CDR3 loop spans 16 amino acids. V was pared by 0 bases and J by 1 base, with 13 bases between. CDR3 DNA sequence: TGCGCCAGCAGCTTGGAGGCTACTAGGGGCCAAGAGACCCAGTACTTC. This sequence encodes CASSLEATRGQETQYF. Combining the CDR3 with reference TRBV5-1 and TRBJ2-5 gives the whole variable domain KAGVTQTPRYLIKTRGQQVTLSCSPISGHRSVSWYQQTPGQGLQFLFEYFSETQRNKGNFPGRFSGRQFSNSRSEMNVSTLELGDSALYLCASSLEATRGQETQYFGPGTRLLVL.

This clonotype was seen a handful of times. V gene TRBV7-9 combines with J gene TRBJ2-7; D is ambiguous. Trimming shortened V by 5 bases and J by 3 bases, and 14 bases separated the two germline ends. The germline V gene has CDR1 SEHNR and CDR2 FQNEAQ (reference sequence). This CDR3 spans 14 amino acids. The CDR3 here is CASSRPAVDYEQYF. CDR3 in DNA: TGTGCCAGCAGCAGACCCGCGGTGGACTACGAGCAGTACTTC.

This clonotype came up a few times. The chain links TRBV6-5 to TRBJ2-7; 7 positions match TRBD1. V lost 4 bases and J lost 6; bases outside the gene matches: 12. There are 15 residues in the CDR3. CDR1 MNHEY and CDR2 SVGAGI come from the germline V gene. CDR3 sequence reads: CASSLTGQRGFEQYF. Written as DNA, the CDR3 is TGTGCCAGCAGTTTAACGGGACAGAGGGGGTTCGAGCAGTACTTC.

The chain recombines TRBV7-9 with TRBJ2-2; D uncertain. V was clipped by 5 bases and J by 7 bases, with 11 bases between them. Per the germline V gene, CDR1 is SEHNR and CDR2 is FQNEAQ (reference sequence). The CDR3 covers 13 residues. Here the CDR3 DNA reads TGTGCCAGCAGCCCCGGCGTGGGCGGGGAGCTGTTTTTT. Protein: CASSPGVGGELFF.

The chain joins TRBV3-1 to TRBJ2-3; D may be TRBD2 (6 bases). Germline CDR1 reads LGHDT; CDR2 reads YNNKEL (reference sequence). Trimming left V 0 bases short and J 1 base short, with 14 bases between. The CDR3 contains 17 residues. The CDR3 nucleotides are TGTGCCAGCAGCCAAGACGGGCCGGGACTCGGCACAGATACGCAGTATTTT. Translation gives CASSQDGPGLGTDTQYF.

The CDR3 reads CASSPRTSGSADTQYF. CDR3 DNA: TGTGCCAGCAGTCCTCGGACTAGTGGGTCAGCAGATACGCAGTATTTT. The chain is built from TRBV12-3 or TRBV12-4 and TRBJ2-3, with 7 positions matching TRBD2. J lost 4 bases, V lost 5 bases, and 12 bases had no gene match. The CDR3 spans 16 residues.

In its sample, this clonotype was seen once. The V gene is TRBV15, the J gene TRBJ1-4, with TRBD1 matching 7 bases. Germline-derived CDR1 and CDR2 are LNHNV and YYDKDF (reference sequence). This CDR3 contains 16 residues. The V gene end was trimmed by 2 bases and the J gene end by 7 bases; junction bases not matched to a gene: 10. This chain's CDR3 is CATSRNGGGSGEKLFF. In DNA, the CDR3 is TGTGCCACCAGCAGAAATGGAGGGGGCAGTGGTGAAAAACTGTTTTTT.

This clonotype was found a few times. The V call is TRBV5-1, the J call TRBJ1-1, with a possible D match to TRBD1 (6 bases). V lost 9 bases and J lost 8, with 14 bases in between. CDR3 length: 11 residues. The germline V gene has CDR1 SGHRS and CDR2 YFSETQ. The CDR3 DNA reads as TGCGCCACCACGGTTGGGACAGAAGCTTTCTTT. This translates into CATTVGTEAFF.

This clonotype was seen only a few times. The chain has TRBV12-3 or TRBV12-4 and TRBJ2-3; 7 positions match TRBD1. After removal of 1 base from V and 4 bases from J, the junction contained 2 bases not matched to a gene. This CDR3 has 14 amino acids. The CDR3 loop reads CASSLGGGSDTQYF. The CDR3 DNA sequence: TGTGCCAGCAGTTTAGGAGGGGGCTCAGATACGCAGTATTTT.

This clonotype showed up just a few times. V gene TRBV7-2 combines with J gene TRBJ2-1; TRBD2 is a possible D gene (5 bases). The V gene's germline CDR1 is SGHTA and CDR2 FQGNSA. The length of the CDR3 is 14 residues. Trimming took off 5 bases at V and 8 bases at J, with 16 bases between the two ends. The CDR3 is CASSPTRVSDEQFF. The CDR3 DNA reads TGTGCCAGCAGCCCTACTAGAGTAAGCGATGAGCAGTTCTTC.

This rearrangement joins TRBV7-9 to TRBJ2-1; D may be TRBD2 (6 bases). V was trimmed by 5 bases and J by 0 bases, leaving 11 bases between them. CDR1 is SEHNR, CDR2 FQNEAQ, per germline (reference sequence). The CDR3 has 15 amino acids. In DNA form, the CDR3 reads TGTGCCAGCAGCCCACCTAGCGTCTCCTACAATGAGCAGTTCTTC. Amino acid sequence: CASSPPSVSYNEQFF.

This clonotype was seen more than once but under ten times. The chain is built from TRBV20-1 and TRBJ1-1; D not resolved. CDR3 length equals 13 residues. V was shortened by 4 bases and J by 2 bases, with 11 bases between the two germline ends. CDR1 is DFQATT and CDR2 is SNEGSKA in the germline V gene (reference sequence). CDR3 bases: TGCAGTGCTAACAGAAATCGCAACACTGAAGCTTTCTTT. Translation: CSANRNRNTEAFF.

The sample holds a few counts of this clonotype. The chain joins TRBV9 to TRBJ2-7, with TRBD2 identical over 7 bases. The CDR3 extends over 16 amino acids. Germline values: CDR1 SGDLS, CDR2 YYNGEE. The ends lost 0 bases at V and 3 bases at J; junction bases unmatched: 9. CDR3 DNA: TGTGCCAGCAGCGTAGGAGGGAGCGGGGTCATCTACGAGCAGTACTTC. The encoded protein is CASSVGGSGVIYEQYF.

There are a few counts of this clonotype. The V and J genes are TRBV5-1 and TRBJ2-5; 11 bases fit TRBD2. This CDR3 spans 16 amino acids. The V segment lost 4 bases and the J segment 5 bases; nucleotides outside the gene matches: 10. Looked up from germline, CDR1 is SGHRS and CDR2 is YFSETQ. CDR3 residues: CASSVTLAGVGETQYF. The CDR3, as DNA: TGCGCCAGCAGCGTGACACTAGCGGGAGTGGGGGAGACCCAGTACTTC.

In its sample, this clonotype was seen a few times. The chain joins TRBV6-5 to TRBJ2-7, with 7 positions matching TRBD2. The CDR3 spans 14 residues. Germline values: CDR1 MNHEY, CDR2 SVGAGI. V lost 2 bases and J lost 7; bases outside the gene matches: 8. CDR3 in DNA: TGTGCCAGCAGTTACGGCGGGAGCCTGCGGGAGCAGTACTTC. This translates into CASSYGGSLREQYF.

CDR3 protein: CASGWGDNEQFF. The CDR3 region has the DNA TGTGCCAGCGGGTGGGGGGACAATGAGCAGTTCTTC. The gene calls are TRBV6-5 and TRBJ2-1; possible D gene TRBD2, 6 bases. Germline CDR1 is MNHEY and CDR2 is SVGAGI. The V gene lost 8 bases and the J gene lost 5 bases, with 10 bases spanning the gap. The CDR3 is made up of 12 amino acids.

There are a few counts of this clonotype. The chain is built from TRBV3-1 and TRBJ2-7; the match to TRBD2 covers 9 bases. V shed 3 bases, J shed 1 base, and the junction held 7 bases outside the gene matches. CDR1 and CDR2 from the germline V gene are LGHDT and YNNKEL (reference sequence). The CDR3 spans 16 residues. The CDR3 reads CASSQSLAGESYEQYF. In nucleotides, the CDR3 is TGTGCCAGCAGCCAGTCATTAGCGGGAGAATCCTACGAGCAGTACTTC.

This chain links TRBV11-2 with TRBJ2-1; 12 bases are shared with TRBD2. The CDR3 has 18 residues. J was trimmed by 5 bases and V by 2 bases; bases with no gene match: 10. Germline V lookup: CDR1 SGHAT, CDR2 FQNNGV. As DNA, the CDR3 is TGTGCCAGCAGCTTACGGGGCGGACTAGCGGGACTGAACAATGAGCAGTTCTTC. Amino acids: CASSLRGGLAGLNNEQFF.

This clonotype came up a few times. The CDR3 DNA follows: TGCAGTGCCGACGAGATCCTTCGAGGGGTTGATTCACCCCTCCACTTT. Residues: CSADEILRGVDSPLHF. The rearrangement uses TRBV20-1 and TRBJ1-6, with D perhaps TRBD1 (5 bases). V was shortened by 6 bases and J by 8 bases, with 23 bases between the two germline ends. Germline-derived CDR1 and CDR2 are DFQATT and SNEGSKA (reference sequence). The CDR3 covers 16 residues.

This clonotype has a count of ten or more. The chain joins TRBV5-1 to TRBJ2-3; D is unresolved. The V gene lost 1 base and the J gene lost 2 bases, with 5 bases spanning the gap. The CDR3 extends over 13 amino acids. Germline V gene data show CDR1 as SGHRS and CDR2 as YFSETQ. The CDR3 DNA follows: TGCGCCAGCAGCTTGCCCAACACAGATACGCAGTATTTT. Its protein is CASSLPNTDTQYF.

This clonotype has more than one count but fewer than ten. This chain joins TRBV20-1 and TRBJ2-7, with 7 bases aligning to TRBD2. The CDR3 is 12 amino acids. In germline, CDR1 is DFQATT, CDR2 SNEGSKA (reference sequence). The trim removed 5 bases at V and 7 bases at J, leaving 8 bases unmatched. The CDR3 loop reads CSAEGRAGEQYF. The CDR3 bases are TGCAGTGCTGAGGGGAGGGCTGGGGAGCAGTACTTC.

The rearrangement links TRBV3-1 to TRBJ1-1; no clear D gene. The germline V and J ends were trimmed by 3 bases and 6 bases, with 11 bases remaining between them. The CDR3 consists of 13 residues. CDR1 and CDR2 from the germline V gene are LGHDT and YNNKEL (reference sequence). In nucleotides, the CDR3 is TGTGCCAGCAGCCACCGGGTCAACTCTGAAGCTTTCTTT. It specifies CASSHRVNSEAFF.

The V call is TRBV6-5, the J call TRBJ1-5, with 9 bases fitting TRBD1. The V gene's germline CDR1 is MNHEY and CDR2 SVGAGI. CDR3 length: 15 residues. V trimming: 4 bases; J trimming: 7 bases; junction bases outside the gene matches: 8. The CDR3 is CASSSPGTGKQPQHF. Here the CDR3 DNA reads TGTGCCAGCAGTTCCCCCGGGACAGGGAAGCAGCCCCAGCATTTT.

This clonotype was seen more than once but under ten times. V usage is TRBV21-1 and J usage is TRBJ2-7; TRBD1, the table's D call, lacks a check against the DNA. TRBV21-1 has pseudogene status. The length of the CDR3 is 16 residues. CDR3 sequence reads: CASSKDAGQGFDEQYF. DNA of the CDR3: TGTGCCAGCAGCAAAGATGCGGGACAGGGGTTTGACGAGCAGTACTTC.

V is TRBV13 and J is TRBJ1-2; no firm D call. In germline, CDR1 is PRHDT, CDR2 FYEKMQ (reference sequence). Trimming removed 4 bases from V and 4 bases from J, with 19 bases in between. This CDR3 is 16 amino acids long. CDR3 residues: CASSSSSSWASYGYTF. CDR3 nucleotides: TGTGCCAGCAGCTCCTCCTCATCCTGGGCCAGCTATGGCTACACCTTC.

This clonotype was counted only a few times. This chain links TRBV9 with TRBJ1-4; D gene uncertain. The germline CDR1 and CDR2 sequences are SGDLS and YYNGEE. V lost 0 bases and J 0 bases, leaving 3 bases between the germline ends. This CDR3 comprises 14 residues. For the CDR3, the DNA is TGTGCCAGCAGCGTAGGGGCAACTAATGAAAAACTGTTTTTT. Its translation is CASSVGATNEKLFF.

The rearrangement links TRBV7-9 to TRBJ1-2; no clear D gene. The CDR3 extends over 13 amino acids. CDR1 SEHNR and CDR2 FQNEAQ come from the germline V gene (reference sequence). Trimming took 2 bases from V and 8 from J, leaving 12 bases between them. For the CDR3, the DNA is TGTGCCAGCAGCTTATACAAGGCTGAAGGCTACACCTTC. The encoded protein is CASSLYKAEGYTF.

The chain carries TRBV24-1 and TRBJ2-2; the match to TRBD1 covers 7 bases. CDR1 and CDR2 (germline): KGHDR, SFDVKD. CDR3 length: 19 amino acids. V was clipped by 5 bases and J by 1 base; unmatched bases: 15. The CDR3 region has the DNA TGTGCCACCAGTGGCCTCCTTGACTCTTGGACAGGGAACACCGGGGAGCTGTTTTTT. This gives the protein CATSGLLDSWTGNTGELFF.

This clonotype has a handful of counts. J is TRBJ2-7 and V is TRBV20-1; the match to TRBD1 covers 10 bases. The V gene end was trimmed by 3 bases and the J gene end by 4 bases; junction bases not matched to a gene: 9. This CDR3 region has 15 residues. In germline, CDR1 is DFQATT, CDR2 SNEGSKA (reference sequence). CDR3 nucleotides: TGCAGTGCTAGTACAACCGGGACAGGGGTATACGAGCAGTACTTC. It yields the protein CSASTTGTGVYEQYF.

This clonotype was seen a handful of times. The gene calls are TRBV7-6 and TRBJ1-5; 9 nucleotides align to TRBD1. The CDR3 runs to 18 residues. V lost 4 bases to trimming and J lost 0 bases; unmatched junction nucleotides: 10. Germline CDR1 reads SGHVS; CDR2 reads FNYEAQ. CDR3 amino acids: CASSSSGTGLDSNQPQHF. The CDR3 DNA follows: TGTGCCAGCAGCTCCTCCGGGACAGGGCTGGATAGCAATCAGCCCCAGCATTTT.

The sample holds a few counts of this clonotype. The chain has TRBV25-1 and TRBJ2-3; 8 bases are shared with TRBD2. The CDR3 loop spans 14 amino acids. CDR1 MGHDK and CDR2 SYGVNS come from the germline V gene. Trimming took 6 bases from V and 3 from J; bases not matched to a gene: 5. The CDR3 coding sequence is TGTGCCAGCAGAGTAGCGGGGTTGACAGATACGCAGTATTTT. The encoded protein is CASRVAGLTDTQYF.